The 11 T cell receptor beta chains below come from one sample, sequenced in a study of blood T cell repertoires in COVID-19. The data were produced by immunoSEQ multiplex PCR, yet TCRdb's version contains in-frame clones alone and is incomplete. The sample has roughly 100,000 clones, 90% to 95% seen once; the top ten hold roughly 6%. The sample consisted of peripheral blood. The receptor source for this set is a human donor in a cohort sampled during active COVID-19.

V and J are TRBV2 and TRBJ2-7; 8 bases line up with TRBD1. Trimming removed 6 bases from V and 4 bases from J; junction bases left unmatched: 8. CDR1 is SNHLY and CDR2 is FYNNEI in the germline V gene. This CDR3 is built from 14 residues. The CDR3 nucleotides read TGTGCCAGCAGACGGGGACAGGCCTCATACGAGCAGTACTTC. Translating gives CASRRGQASYEQYF.

The gene calls are TRBV6-1 and TRBJ2-5; 9 bases line up with TRBD2. The CDR3 covers 16 residues. Germline V gene lookup returns CDR1 MNHNS and CDR2 SASEGT. Trimming at V came to 4 bases and at J to 2 bases, leaving 8 bases not matched to a gene. The CDR3 DNA is TGTGCCAGCAGTGGCTCCCGACTAGCGGAACAAGAGACCCAGTACTTC. Translation: CASSGSRLAEQETQYF.

The rearrangement joins TRBV9 to TRBJ1-3, with D maybe TRBD1 (6 bases). Germline CDR1 reads SGDLS; CDR2 reads YYNGEE. The CDR3 is 16 amino acids. V lost 4 bases and J 0 bases, leaving 14 bases between the germline ends. CDR3 protein: CASSTRTENSGNTIYF. DNA for the CDR3: TGTGCCAGCAGCACCCGGACAGAGAACTCTGGAAACACCATATATTTT.

The gene calls are TRBV9 and TRBJ1-4; D is unclear. CDR1 and CDR2 (germline): SGDLS, YYNGEE. Trimming removed 3 bases from V and 0 bases from J, with 12 bases in between. The CDR3 length is 16 residues. The CDR3 DNA reads TGTGCCAGCAGCGGACCCTCGGGGACAACTAATGAAAAACTGTTTTTT. Amino acids: CASSGPSGTTNEKLFF.

The chain couples TRBV7-8 to TRBJ2-7, with TRBD2 matching over 16 bases. The V and J ends lost 5 bases and 2 bases, in that order; junction bases with no gene match: 9. CDR1 is SGHVS, CDR2 FQNEAQ, per germline. The CDR3 sequence is 18 residues long. CDR3 nucleotide sequence: TGTGCCAGCAGCGCGGGGACTAGCGGGAGGGGGTTGACCTACGAGCAGTACTTC. Protein: CASSAGTSGRGLTYEQYF.

The V call is TRBV5-6, the J call TRBJ1-2, with 7 bases identical to TRBD1. The V gene end was trimmed by 7 bases and the J gene end by 8 bases; junction bases not matched to a gene: 14. Germline V gene lookup returns CDR1 SGHDT and CDR2 YYEEEE. This CDR3 spans 14 amino acids. The CDR3 DNA reads as TGTGCCAGCCAAAACCCCGACAGGGCCGAGGGCTACACCTTC. This codes for CASQNPDRAEGYTF.

The rearrangement links TRBV6-2 or TRBV6-3 to TRBJ2-1; 12 nucleotides agree with TRBD2. The V gene's germline CDR1 is MNHEY and CDR2 SVGEGT. The CDR3 sequence is 16 residues long. Trimming cost V 2 bases and J 10 bases; bases outside gene matches: 9. CDR3: CASSYTRLAGVWEQFF. DNA of the CDR3: TGTGCCAGCAGTTACACCCGACTAGCGGGAGTTTGGGAGCAGTTCTTC.

The chain uses TRBV15 and TRBJ1-5; weak D call: TRBD1 (5 bases). Germline V CDR1 and CDR2: LNHNV, YYDKDF (reference sequence). V lost 3 bases, J lost 0 bases, and 9 bases lay in between. The CDR3 spans 15 residues. CDR3 residues: CATSSDSYSNQPQHF. The CDR3 DNA follows: TGTGCCACCAGCAGCGACAGTTATAGCAATCAGCCCCAGCATTTT.

This chain links TRBV6-5 with TRBJ1-2, with TRBD1 matching over 9 bases. CDR3 length equals 13 residues. Germline CDR1 reads MNHEY; CDR2 reads SVGAGI. Trimming removed 6 bases from V and 4 bases from J; junction bases left unmatched: 3. CDR3 in amino acids: CASRGTGPYGYTF. DNA for the CDR3: TGTGCCAGCAGAGGGACAGGGCCCTATGGCTACACCTTC.

J is TRBJ2-7 and V is TRBV5-6; TRBD2 aligns across 10 bases. The V gene's germline CDR1 is SGHDT and CDR2 YYEEEE. V shed 1 base, J shed 6 bases, and the junction held 4 bases outside the gene matches. The CDR3 length is 14 residues. CDR3 coding DNA: TGTGCCAGCAGCTTGAGGAGCGGGAGGGCCGAGCAGTACTTC. Residues: CASSLRSGRAEQYF.

This clone was observed a handful of times. The genes are TRBV28 and TRBJ2-7, with 11 bases that match TRBD2. V dropped 5 bases and J dropped 2; count of bases not matched to a gene: 5. This CDR3 region has 15 residues. The V gene's germline CDR1 is MDHEN and CDR2 SYDVKM. The CDR3 DNA is TGTGCCAGCAGTATCGGGACTAGCGGACCCTACGAGCAGTACTTC. Translated: CASSIGTSGPYEQYF.